The 10 T cell receptor beta chains below all came from one sample that was sequenced in a study of response to subunit inactivated influenza vaccine. TCRdb called the RT-PCR reads again in MiXCR, with one record for every CDR3 protein. The sample carries about 160,000 distinct CDR3 sequences, about 11% recorded once. Sequenced material: non-naive T cells sorted from PBMCs, taken 45 days after vaccination. Source of these receptors: a man between 45 and 60 years old who received an inactivated influenza vaccine.

J is TRBJ2-3 and V is TRBV2, with 10 positions matching TRBD1. CDR1 SNHLY and CDR2 FYNNEI come from the germline V gene. V dropped 4 bases and J dropped 5; count of bases not matched to a gene: 3. There are 14 residues in the CDR3. CDR3 region: CASSGQGAGDTQYF. CDR3 sequence (DNA): TGTGCCAGCAGTGGACAGGGGGCAGGAGATACGCAGTATTTT.

CDR3 in amino acids: CASSPRQGQGYGYTF. For the CDR3, the DNA is TGCGCCAGCAGCCCCAGACAGGGGCAGGGCTATGGCTACACCTTC. The chain links TRBV5-1 to TRBJ1-2, with 8 nucleotides matching TRBD1. Germline V lookup: CDR1 SGHRS, CDR2 YFSETQ. The length of the CDR3 is 15 residues. V lost 4 bases, J lost 4 bases, and 9 bases stayed unmatched. Complete variable domain (other parts from reference TRBV5-1 and TRBJ1-2): KAGVTQTPRYLIKTRGQQVTLSCSPISGHRSVSWYQQTPGQGLQFLFEYFSETQRNKGNFPGRFSGRQFSNSRSEMNVSTLELGDSALYLCASSPRQGQGYGYTFGSGTRLTVV.

This clonotype has at least ten counts. The chain combines TRBV3-1 with TRBJ2-1, with 9 bases lining up with TRBD2. Germline CDR1 reads LGHDT; CDR2 reads YNNKEL (reference sequence). This CDR3 has 16 amino acids. Germline trimming cut 5 bases from V and 2 bases from J; bases unmatched to any gene: 7. This CDR3 reads CASSTAGGRAYNEQFF. In DNA, the CDR3 is TGTGCCAGCAGCACAGCTGGCGGGAGGGCCTACAATGAGCAGTTCTTC.

This clonotype came up a few times. The chain combines TRBV20-1 with TRBJ2-1; a weak D match, TRBD2 (7 bases). CDR1 is DFQATT, CDR2 SNEGSKA, per germline (reference sequence). This CDR3 contains 14 residues. The V end was cut by 3 bases, the J end by 9 bases, with 18 bases between. The CDR3 is CSARRRGPSTEQFF. The DNA of the CDR3 is TGCAGTGCTAGGCGGCGGGGGCCTTCGACTGAGCAGTTCTTC.

This clonotype was found many times. This CDR3 is CASSLGGVAYNEQFF. The CDR3 DNA follows: TGTGCCAGCAGCTTAGGCGGGGTAGCCTACAATGAGCAGTTCTTC. The chain is built from TRBV7-2 and TRBJ2-1; D is possibly TRBD2 (6 bases). Trimming removed 1 base at V and 2 bases at J, with 9 bases between. The CDR3 consists of 15 residues. Germline-derived CDR1 and CDR2 are SGHTA and FQGNSA.

The sample holds a few counts of this clonotype. This chain uses TRBV7-9 with TRBJ1-2; D is possibly TRBD1 (6 bases). Germline CDR1 SEHNR, CDR2 FQNEAQ (reference sequence). V lost 4 bases and J lost 8, with 11 bases in between. The CDR3 is 12 amino acids. DNA of the CDR3: TGTGCCAGCAGCTCTAGCGGGGGCGGCTACACCTTC. Its translation is CASSSSGGGYTF.

Of note for this clonotype: The junction does not match germline at one end; this may be a read error. The chain employs TRBV4-2 and TRBJ2-5; perhaps TRBD2 as D (5 bases). The CDR3 totals 18 residues. Germline V CDR1 and CDR2: LGHNA, YNFKEQ. The CDR3 DNA reads as TGTGCCAGCGGCCAAGATTCCCTCCGGGGTAGCCGGAGAGAGACCCAGTACTTC. It yields the protein CASGQDSLRGSRRETQYF.

This clonotype was seen a handful of times. The J gene is TRBJ2-4, the V gene TRBV20-1, with TRBD1 matching over 7 bases. The CDR3 has 19 amino acids. Trimming took 4 bases from V and 1 from J; bases not matched to a gene: 19. The germline gives CDR1 DFQATT, CDR2 SNEGSKA (reference sequence). The CDR3 sequence is CSATRQGPARTLAKNIQYF. CDR3 sequence (DNA): TGCAGTGCTACCCGACAGGGACCCGCTCGGACCTTGGCCAAAAACATTCAGTACTTC.

This clonotype appeared many times. This chain joins TRBV4-1 and TRBJ2-3; no firm D call. The V end was cut by 1 base, the J end by 4 bases, with 12 bases between. The CDR3 runs to 15 residues. Germline CDR1 MGHRA, CDR2 YSYEKL. The CDR3 DNA reads TGCGCCAGCAGCCAAGCGCCCGCAGCGTCAGATACGCAGTATTTT. Translated, it gives CASSQAPAASDTQYF.

This clonotype turned up a few times. V gene TRBV4-3 combines with J gene TRBJ2-5; D is tentatively TRBD1 or TRBD2 (6 bases each). Germline V gene sequence: CDR1 LGHNA, CDR2 YSLEER. Trimming removed 3 bases from V and 3 bases from J, with 17 bases in between. The CDR3 loop spans 16 amino acids. As DNA, the CDR3 is TGCGCCAGCAGCCAGCCCCGGGGGCGAGAGGAAGAGACCCAGTACTTC. This translates into CASSQPRGREEETQYF.